The 22 T cell receptor beta chains in this list originate from one sample, sequenced in a study of cytomegalovirus exposure and HLA in healthy donors. TCRdb's copy holds only in-frame clones and misses some; the assay was immunoSEQ multiplex PCR. The repertoire consists of about 170,000 clones, with approximately 87% occurring once and the leading ten covering roughly 1.5%. Sequenced input: PBMCs. The receptor source for this set is a woman in her 30s in good health and CMV-seronegative.

DNA for the CDR3: TGCGCCAGCAGCGGACAGGGGTTAGGGGAGCTGTTTTTT. It codes for CASSGQGLGELFF. The chain recombines TRBV5-1 with TRBJ2-2; 9 bases fit TRBD1. CDR3 length: 13 amino acids. J gave up 8 bases and V 4 bases, and 3 bases lay outside the gene matches. Germline loops: CDR1 SGHRS, CDR2 YFSETQ.

CDR3 coding DNA: TGTGCCATCAGTATGGGACAGCAAAATTCACCCCTCCACTTT. Protein product: CAISMGQQNSPLHF. This rearrangement joins TRBV10-3 to TRBJ1-6; 7 nucleotides align to TRBD1. The CDR3 totals 14 residues. Losses at the gene ends were 5 bases for V and 7 bases for J; bases not matched to a gene: 5. Germline CDR1 is ENHRY and CDR2 is SYGVKD.

The chain links TRBV15 to TRBJ1-6; D is undetermined. V shed 0 bases and J shed 6 bases, with 21 bases lying between them. Germline CDR1 is LNHNV and CDR2 is YYDKDF (reference sequence). This CDR3 contains 19 residues. CDR3 nucleotide sequence: TGTGCCACCAGCAGAGATAGTGTGATTGAGGGAGTAGTTAATTCACCCCTCCACTTT. This gives the protein CATSRDSVIEGVVNSPLHF.

There are a few counts of this clone. V usage is TRBV7-9 and J usage is TRBJ2-7; a possible D gene is TRBD2 (6 bases). Germline V gene sequence: CDR1 SEHNR, CDR2 FQNEAQ (reference sequence). Trimming took 5 bases from V and 7 from J, leaving 9 bases between them. This CDR3 region has 11 residues. The CDR3 loop is CASSDRGEQYF. The DNA of the CDR3 is TGTGCCAGCAGCGACCGGGGGGAGCAGTACTTC.

The chain carries TRBV5-1 and TRBJ1-3; 11 bases are shared with TRBD1. After removal of 1 base from V and 1 base from J, the junction contained 4 bases not matched to a gene. The CDR3 covers 17 residues. Germline-derived CDR1 and CDR2 are SGHRS and YFSETQ. CDR3 nucleotide sequence: TGCGCCAGCAGCTTGTCCGGGACAGGGGGATCTGGAAACACCATATATTTT. Translation gives CASSLSGTGGSGNTIYF. The whole variable domain, filled in from reference TRBV5-1 and TRBJ1-3, reads KAGVTQTPRYLIKTRGQQVTLSCSPISGHRSVSWYQQTPGQGLQFLFEYFSETQRNKGNFPGRFSGRQFSNSRSEMNVSTLELGDSALYLCASSLSGTGGSGNTIYFGEGSWLTVV.

The V gene is TRBV6-5, the J gene TRBJ2-2; no reliable D call. V was shortened by 6 bases and J by 11 bases, with 10 bases between the two germline ends. Germline assignment: CDR1 MNHEY and CDR2 SVGAGI. The CDR3 extends over 11 amino acids. CDR3 DNA sequence: TGTGCCAGCAGCCAGGATACAGAGCTGTTTTTT. It codes for CASSQDTELFF.

The chain links TRBV30 to TRBJ2-7; TRBD1 aligns across 10 bases. Trimming took 4 bases from V and 0 from J; bases not matched to a gene: 15. Germline V gene sequence: CDR1 GTSNPN, CDR2 SVGIG (reference sequence). The CDR3 has 18 amino acids. The CDR3 sequence: CAWTGTGEKGILSYEQYF. In nucleotides, the CDR3 is TGTGCCTGGACCGGGACAGGGGAAAAAGGGATCCTCTCCTACGAGCAGTACTTC.

The chain has TRBV6-1 and TRBJ2-7, with 9 bases matching TRBD1. Germline CDR1 and CDR2: MNHNS and SASEGT. The CDR3 loop spans 14 amino acids. V lost 6 bases to trimming and J lost 5 bases; unmatched junction nucleotides: 8. The CDR3 here is CASSPQGALDEQYF. CDR3 in DNA: TGTGCCAGCAGCCCACAGGGGGCGCTCGACGAGCAGTACTTC.

The chain carries TRBV19 and TRBJ1-5; TRBD1 might be the D (6 bases). This CDR3 comprises 13 residues. CDR1 is LNHDA and CDR2 is SQIVND in the germline V gene (reference sequence). Trimming stripped 5 bases from V and 7 bases from J, with 12 bases between. The CDR3 DNA follows: TGTGCCAGTAGTCTCCAGGGGTTGCAGCCCCAGCATTTT. Translating it yields CASSLQGLQPQHF.

The CDR3 sequence: CASYRAKEAFF. The DNA of the CDR3 is TGTGCCAGTTACAGAGCCAAAGAAGCTTTCTTT. This sequence joins TRBV30 and TRBJ1-1; D gene unclear. V was trimmed by 8 bases and J by 8 bases, leaving 15 bases between them. The germline V gene has CDR1 GTSNPN and CDR2 SVGIG (reference sequence). The CDR3 runs to 11 residues.

This clone has more than one count but fewer than ten. The V gene is TRBV4-3, the J gene TRBJ2-2, with a tentative D call TRBD1 (7 bases). V was shortened by 2 bases and J by 7 bases, with 14 bases between the two germline ends. The CDR3 is 15 amino acids. Germline V lookup: CDR1 LGHNA, CDR2 YSLEER. The CDR3 bases are TGCGCCAGCAGCCAATATCAGGGGGAGGACGGGGAGCTGTTTTTT. As protein: CASSQYQGEDGELFF.

This clone was found once. This CDR3 reads CAAQVRDTQYF. The CDR3 DNA reads TGTGCCGCGCAAGTGAGAGATACGCAGTATTTT. The V gene is TRBV30, the J gene TRBJ2-3; D is unresolved. The CDR3 is 11 residues long. The ends were cut back, 8 bases at V and 5 bases at J, with 11 bases in the middle. Germline values: CDR1 GTSNPN, CDR2 SVGIG (reference sequence).

The table lists this clone with a few counts. The J gene is TRBJ1-2, the V gene TRBV7-6, with TRBD1 matching over 8 bases. The CDR3 consists of 14 residues. Germline trimming cut 5 bases from V and 5 bases from J; bases unmatched to any gene: 7. The germline gives CDR1 SGHVS, CDR2 FNYEAQ. The CDR3 region is CASSPPGQEYGYTF. The CDR3 DNA reads as TGTGCCAGCAGCCCACCGGGACAGGAATATGGCTACACCTTC.

This sequence joins TRBV7-9 and TRBJ1-1; possible D gene TRBD1, 5 bases. V was clipped by 1 base and J by 0 bases, with 9 bases between them. The CDR3 totals 15 residues. CDR1 is SEHNR and CDR2 is FQNEAQ in the germline V gene (reference sequence). The CDR3 DNA reads TGTGCCAGCAGCTTAGGAGACAGTATGAACACTGAAGCTTTCTTT. Amino acids: CASSLGDSMNTEAFF.

The chain is built from TRBV5-1 and TRBJ2-7, with 11 bases identical to TRBD2. CDR3 length equals 18 residues. V was pared by 4 bases and J by 2 bases, with 14 bases of the junction left unmatched. The germline CDR1 and CDR2 sequences are SGHRS and YFSETQ. The CDR3 coding sequence is TGCGCCAGCAGCATCCACCAAATTACTAGCGGGGGTACCTACGAGCAGTACTTC. This sequence encodes CASSIHQITSGGTYEQYF.

This clone was observed a handful of times. The rearrangement joins TRBV10-1 to TRBJ1-1; D is undetermined. In germline, CDR1 is WNHNN, CDR2 SYGVQD (reference sequence). The V and J ends lost 3 bases and 10 bases respectively, with 12 bases between them. CDR3 length: 12 amino acids. The DNA for the CDR3 is TGCGCCAGCAGTGAAGGTTGGTCAGGAGCTTTCTTT. Its translation: CASSEGWSGAFF.

The CDR3 is CASSPRTSGGGETQYF. CDR3 in DNA: TGTGCCAGCAGCCCTAGGACTAGCGGGGGGGGAGAGACCCAGTACTTC. The chain combines TRBV6-6 with TRBJ2-5; 15 bases are a match to TRBD2. J was trimmed by 4 bases and V by 6 bases; bases with no gene match: 6. Germline V CDR1 and CDR2: MNHNY, SVGAGI (reference sequence). This CDR3 contains 16 residues.

The CDR3 protein is CASSLESVRAYEQYF. The CDR3 DNA reads as TGCGCCAGCAGCTTGGAGAGTGTGAGGGCCTACGAGCAGTACTTC. The rearrangement joins TRBV5-1 to TRBJ2-7; TRBD2 might be the D (5 bases). The germline V gene has CDR1 SGHRS and CDR2 YFSETQ. CDR3 size: 15 residues. The ends were cut back, 0 bases at V and 2 bases at J, with 12 bases in the middle.

This clone was seen only once. The J gene is TRBJ1-2, the V gene TRBV11-2; perhaps TRBD1 as D (5 bases). Germline V CDR1 and CDR2: SGHAT, FQNNGV. V gave up 5 bases and J gave up 2 bases, with 9 bases separating them. This CDR3 has 13 amino acids. This chain's CDR3 is CASSLGANYGYTF. CDR3 nucleotides: TGTGCCAGCAGCCTTGGGGCGAACTATGGCTACACCTTC.

This clone was seen only a few times. V is TRBV9 and J is TRBJ1-1; the D gene is possibly TRBD1 (5 bases). The CDR3 has 14 residues. Germline CDR1 is SGDLS and CDR2 is YYNGEE. V was clipped by 2 bases and J by 0 bases, with 8 bases between them. CDR3 amino acids: CASSVDIMNTEAFF. CDR3 nucleotides: TGTGCCAGCAGCGTGGACATCATGAACACTGAAGCTTTCTTT.

For the CDR3, the DNA is TGTGCCAGCAGCCCGGGGGGGATGTTCGGCAATCAGCCCCAGCATTTT. Translation: CASSPGGMFGNQPQHF. The chain carries TRBV7-8 and TRBJ1-5, with a tentative D call TRBD1 (5 bases). V lost 5 bases to trimming and J lost 2 bases, with 16 bases between them. The CDR3 is made up of 16 amino acids. The V gene's germline CDR1 is SGHVS and CDR2 FQNEAQ.

This clone was recorded once. The V and J genes are TRBV7-2 and TRBJ2-2; TRBD1 is a possible D gene (7 bases). Germline V lookup: CDR1 SGHTA, CDR2 FQGNSA. CDR3 size: 17 residues. The V gene lost 4 bases and the J gene lost 5 bases, with 20 bases spanning the gap. CDR3 region: CASSSRYRGGGTGELFF. In DNA form, the CDR3 reads TGTGCCAGCAGCTCGAGATACAGGGGCGGAGGGACCGGGGAGCTGTTTTTT.